This T cell receptor (beta chain) was recovered during a study of response to subunit inactivated influenza vaccine. This CDR3 contains 15 residues. Germline CDR1 reads SGHTA; CDR2 reads FQGNSA. Trimming left V 1 base short and J 3 bases short, with 12 bases between. TCRdb re-derived calls from the RT-PCR reads in MiXCR, one entry per CDR3 protein. This sample has around 320,000 distinct CDR3 sequences, with about 20% found just once. Study results and limitations: That few new T cells are recruited by each seasonal influenza vaccination was the authors' suggestion.

Regarding this clonotype: Antigen unknown.

J is TRBJ1-2 and V is TRBV7-2; tentative D call: TRBD1 (6 bases). Sequences were derived from PBMCs from blood, sampled 21 months after vaccination. The TCR sequence derives from a man aged 50 to 69 who received an inactivated influenza vaccine. The CDR3 DNA reads TGTGCCAGCAGCTTAGGGGGGGCGGGTGACTATGGCTACACCTTC. This gives the protein CASSLGGAGDYGYTF. Full variable domain (remainder filled in from reference TRBV7-2 and TRBJ1-2): GAGVSQSPSNKVTEKGKDVELRCDPISGHTALYWYRQSLGQGLEFLIYFQGNSAPDKSGLPSDRFSAERTGGSVSTLTIQRTQQEDSAVYLCASSLGGAGDYGYTFGSGTRLTVV.